These T cell receptor beta chains were read from a single sample in a study of blood T cell repertoires in COVID-19. This table comes from immunoSEQ multiplex PCR, and its TCRdb copy is limited to in-frame clones, with some not included. This table holds fewer than 70,000 clones, around 88% found once. Sequencing was carried out using peripheral blood. These TCRs come from a middle-aged man with COVID-19, enrolled during active disease. The CDR3 runs from the conserved cysteine through the conserved F or W. The order of the fields is J gene, clone size, D gene, V gene, CDR3 DNA, CDR3 protein. A D gene is named only where the DNA matches it firmly. Clone size appears in some rows only: once, few, many, or a class for an expanded clone.

j_call: TRBJ2-1; clone_size: few; d_call: TRBD2; v_call: TRBV5-5; cdr3_nt: TGTGCCAGCAGCACATGGGCCCGTCGACTAGCTCCCTACAATGAGCAGTTCTTC; cdr3_aa: CASSTWARRLAPYNEQFF
j_call: TRBJ2-5; clone_size: .; d_call: TRBD2; v_call: TRBV11-2; cdr3_nt: TGTGCCAGCAGCTTGCGGTTGCTAGCGGGAGAGACCCAGTACTTC; cdr3_aa: CASSLRLLAGETQYF
j_call: TRBJ2-7; clone_size: .; d_call: .; v_call: TRBV6-6; cdr3_nt: TGTGCCAGCAGTTACTCACTGACAGGATACGAGCAGTACTTC; cdr3_aa: CASSYSLTGYEQYF
j_call: TRBJ2-3; clone_size: few; d_call: .; v_call: TRBV2; cdr3_nt: TGTGCCAGCAGTGATCCGGCAGGGAAAAATACGCAGTATTTT; cdr3_aa: CASSDPAGKNTQYF
j_call: TRBJ2-2; clone_size: .; d_call: .; v_call: TRBV5-1; cdr3_nt: TGCGCCAGCAGCTTTACCCCCCCGACGGGGGCCGGGGAGCTGTTTTTT; cdr3_aa: CASSFTPPTGAGELFF
j_call: TRBJ1-1; clone_size: few; d_call: .; v_call: TRBV7-6; cdr3_nt: TGTGCCAGCAGCTTATACGGCCGGGGGAACACTGAAGCTTTCTTT; cdr3_aa: CASSLYGRGNTEAFF
j_call: TRBJ2-2; clone_size: .; d_call: .; v_call: TRBV21-1; cdr3_nt: TGTGCCAGCAGCAAATACGGGGGGATCGGGGAGCTGTTTTTT; cdr3_aa: CASSKYGGIGELFF
j_call: TRBJ1-1; clone_size: .; d_call: TRBD1; v_call: TRBV7-9; cdr3_nt: TGTGCCAGCAGCCTCAGGGGGCGAGGCACTGAAGCTTTCTTT; cdr3_aa: CASSLRGRGTEAFF
j_call: TRBJ2-3; clone_size: .; d_call: TRBD1; v_call: TRBV5-1; cdr3_nt: TGCGCCAGCAGCTTGGGACAGGGAGGCACAGATACGCAGTATTTT; cdr3_aa: CASSLGQGGTDTQYF
j_call: TRBJ1-5; clone_size: .; d_call: .; v_call: TRBV6-5; cdr3_nt: TGTGCCAGCAGGCCTCAGGGGAATCCCAATCAGCCCCAGCATTTT; cdr3_aa: CASRPQGNPNQPQHF
j_call: TRBJ2-3; clone_size: .; d_call: TRBD2; v_call: TRBV11-3; cdr3_nt: TGTGCCAGTGGGACTAGCGGGGCGGATACGCAGTATTTT; cdr3_aa: CASGTSGADTQYF
j_call: TRBJ2-1; clone_size: .; d_call: .; v_call: TRBV7-9; cdr3_nt: TGTGCCAGCAGCTTGACTGATGAGCAGTTCTTC; cdr3_aa: CASSLTDEQFF
j_call: TRBJ1-4; clone_size: .; d_call: .; v_call: TRBV5-1; cdr3_nt: TGCGCCAGCAGCTTGGATGCAGGGTTGGATGAAAAACTGTTTTTT; cdr3_aa: CASSLDAGLDEKLFF
j_call: TRBJ2-3; clone_size: .; d_call: .; v_call: TRBV3-1/TRBV3-2; cdr3_nt: TGTGCCAGCAGCCAAGTCCCCAGGGAAAGCACAGATACGCAGTATTTT; cdr3_aa: CASSQVPRESTDTQYF